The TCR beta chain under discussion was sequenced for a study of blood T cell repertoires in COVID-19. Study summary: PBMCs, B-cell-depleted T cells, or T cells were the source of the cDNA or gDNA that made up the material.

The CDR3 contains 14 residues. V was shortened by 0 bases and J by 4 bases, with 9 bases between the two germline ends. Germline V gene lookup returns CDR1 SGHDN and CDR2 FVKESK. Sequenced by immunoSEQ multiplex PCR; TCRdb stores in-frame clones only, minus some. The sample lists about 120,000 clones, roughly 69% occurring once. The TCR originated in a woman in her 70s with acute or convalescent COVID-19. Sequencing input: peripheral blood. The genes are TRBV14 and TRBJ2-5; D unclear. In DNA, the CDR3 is TGTGCCAGCAGCCAAGATCATCTCGGAGAGACCCAGTACTTC. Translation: CASSQDHLGETQYF.